The next 19 T cell receptor beta chains were all read from a single sample in a study of T-cell reconstitution after alpha-beta-depleted transplantation in children. Preparation of the TCRbeta library involved a method that used unique molecular identifiers. TCRdb redid the calling of the PCR reads with MiXCR, one entry per CDR3 protein. Found here are over 200,000 distinct CDR3 sequences, 9.5% to 13% of them singletons; the top ten hold roughly 28%. Sequencing used PBMCs, obtained before TCRalphabeta/CD19-depleted stem cell transplant. The receptors derive from a child under two years old with acute myeloid leukemia, due to receive a stem cell transplant.

This clonotype was seen repeatedly, ten times or more. The chain employs TRBV29-1 and TRBJ2-1; TRBD1 matches at 10 bases. The V gene's germline CDR1 is SQVTM and CDR2 ANQGSEA. This CDR3 is built from 12 residues. Trimming cost V 7 bases and J 5 bases; bases outside gene matches: 2. CDR3 bases: TGCAGCGGAGGGACAGGGGACAATGAGCAGTTCTTC. Translation gives CSGGTGDNEQFF.

The chain is built from TRBV28 and TRBJ2-1; D uncertain. Germline V CDR1 and CDR2: MDHEN, SYDVKM. CDR3 length equals 13 residues. Trimming removed 6 bases from V and 4 bases from J, with 10 bases in between. The CDR3: CASSPPRYNEQFF. In DNA form, the CDR3 reads TGTGCCAGCAGCCCGCCTAGGTACAATGAGCAGTTCTTC.

The V gene is TRBV12-3 or TRBV12-4, the J gene TRBJ1-5; possibly TRBD1 for D (5 bases). V shed 3 bases and J shed 4 bases, with 10 bases lying between them. The CDR3 sequence is 14 residues long. The CDR3 bases are TGTGCCAGCAGTTTTGGGGACCCAAATCAGCCCCAGCATTTT. Translating it yields CASSFGDPNQPQHF.

This clonotype was detected ten times or more. The J gene is TRBJ1-2, the V gene TRBV7-2; a weak D match, TRBD1 (5 bases). The CDR3 covers 14 residues. Deletions cut 8 bases from V and 4 bases from J, with 17 bases between. CDR1 SGHTA and CDR2 FQGNSA come from the germline V gene. The CDR3 DNA reads as TGTGCCAGCCACCCCTATTGGGGGGGCTATGGCTACACCTTC. Translating it yields CASHPYWGGYGYTF.

The genes are TRBV11-2 and TRBJ2-7; D unresolved. The CDR3 runs 14 residues. Germline lookup yields CDR1 SGHAT and CDR2 FQNNGV. The V end was cut by 3 bases, the J end by 9 bases, with 18 bases between. This CDR3 is CASSLEHGSLWQYF. CDR3 DNA: TGTGCCAGCAGCTTGGAACACGGCAGTCTCTGGCAGTACTTC.

This clonotype showed up many times. The gene calls are TRBV28 and TRBJ2-3; D perhaps matches TRBD2 (5 bases). The germline CDR1 and CDR2 sequences are MDHEN and SYDVKM. The CDR3 is 15 amino acids. Deletions cut 2 bases from V and 0 bases from J, with 9 bases between. CDR3 nucleotide sequence: TGTGCCAGCAGTTTACTCACTAGTAGCACAGATACGCAGTATTTT. Amino acids: CASSLLTSSTDTQYF. Using reference TRBV28 and TRBJ2-3 for the parts outside the CDR3, the full variable domain is DVKVTQSSRYLVKRTGEKVFLECVQDMDHENMFWYRQDPGLGLRLIYFSYDVKMKEKGDIPEGYSVSREKKERFSLILESASTNQTSMYLCASSLLTSSTDTQYFGPGTRLTVL.

In its sample, this clonotype was seen many times. V gene TRBV20-1 combines with J gene TRBJ2-7, with D possibly TRBD1 on 5 matching bases. The CDR3 length is 14 residues. Trimming removed 3 bases at V and 1 base at J, with 13 bases between. Germline CDR1 DFQATT, CDR2 SNEGSKA (reference sequence). In DNA form, the CDR3 reads TGCAGTGCTAGGATAGTCGGACATTCCTACGAGCAGTACTTC. It encodes CSARIVGHSYEQYF.

This clonotype was counted at least ten times. This chain joins TRBV20-1 and TRBJ1-4; 8 nucleotides agree with TRBD1. V lost 6 bases and J lost 8; bases outside the gene matches: 11. Germline V gene data show CDR1 as DFQATT and CDR2 as SNEGSKA (reference sequence). The CDR3 is 14 amino acids. The CDR3 bases are TGCAGTGCGAGGCCCGGACAGGGTTGGGAAAAACTGTTTTTT. It is translated as CSARPGQGWEKLFF.

Many counts were recorded for this clonotype. The V and J genes are TRBV20-1 and TRBJ2-7; no firm D call. Per germline, CDR1 DFQATT and CDR2 SNEGSKA (reference sequence). The CDR3 runs 16 residues. The V end lost 7 bases, the J end lost 4 bases, and 26 bases lay between the germline ends. CDR3 protein: CSVTTDGAIWEYEQYF. The CDR3 bases are TGCAGTGTCACAACGGACGGAGCTATTTGGGAATACGAGCAGTACTTC.

On this clonotype: A single base separates this from a much larger clone, so it may be a read error. The rearrangement links TRBV9 to TRBJ2-1, with TRBD1 identical over 10 bases. The CDR3 has 14 amino acids. J was trimmed by 6 bases and V by 8 bases; bases with no gene match: 8. Germline CDR1 is SGDLS and CDR2 is YYNGEE. CDR3 DNA sequence: TGTGCCAGAAGGCCCGGGACAGGGGTCAATGAGCAGTTCTTC. Its protein product is CARRPGTGVNEQFF. Complete variable domain (other parts from reference TRBV9 and TRBJ2-1): DSGVTQTPKHLITATGQRVTLRCSPRSGDLSVYWYQQSLDQGLQFLIQYYNGEERAKGNILERFSAQQFPDLHSELNLSSLELGDSALYFCARRPGTGVNEQFFGPGTRLTVL.

This chain links TRBV7-2 with TRBJ2-7, with D possibly being TRBD2 (7 bases). V dropped 0 bases and J dropped 4 bases, with 19 bases sitting between them. CDR1 and CDR2 (germline): SGHTA, FQGNSA. This CDR3 spans 17 amino acids. This CDR3 reads CASSLAGGRVSMYEQYF. In DNA, the CDR3 is TGTGCCAGCAGCTTAGCCGGGGGGCGGGTCTCCATGTACGAGCAGTACTTC.

The V gene is TRBV12-3 or TRBV12-4, the J gene TRBJ1-2, with 7 positions matching TRBD1. The CDR3 is 14 residues long. V gave up 2 bases and J gave up 4 bases; unmatched junction bases: 4. The CDR3 reads CASSLSTGVYGYTF. The CDR3 coding sequence is TGTGCCAGCAGTTTAAGTACAGGGGTCTATGGCTACACCTTC.

This clonotype was detected once. This could be a read error, since a much larger clone is one nucleotide away. The chain carries TRBV7-9 and TRBJ1-2, with 7 nucleotides matching TRBD1. The germline V gene encodes CDR1 SEHNR and CDR2 FQNEAQ (reference sequence). The V and J ends lost 6 bases and 3 bases, in that order; junction bases with no gene match: 10. This CDR3 comprises 15 residues. CDR3 loop: CASSIIGGRDYGYTF. Here the CDR3 DNA reads TGTGCCAGCAGTATCATAGGGGGCCGGGACTATGGCTACACCTTC.

For this clonotype: This may arise from a read error, as a much more abundant clone is one base away. This chain links TRBV7-9 with TRBJ2-3; 7 bases map to TRBD2. The junction had 10 bases not matched to a gene; V was cut back by 4 bases and J by 3 bases. The CDR3 runs to 16 residues. Germline CDR1 SEHNR, CDR2 FQNEAQ (reference sequence). CDR3 DNA: TGTGCCAGCAGCTCCCGTCTAGCGGTCCTTACAGATACGCAGTATTTT. The encoded protein is CASSSRLAVLTDTQYF.

This clonotype was picked up many times. At one end the junction does not follow the germline gene, possibly because of a read error. The rearrangement uses TRBV7-2 and TRBJ2-7, with D perhaps TRBD1 (5 bases). This CDR3 region has 13 residues. Germline CDR1 is SGHTA and CDR2 is FQGNSA. The CDR3 loop reads CASSFQQGLGWNF. For the CDR3, the DNA is TGTGCCAGCAGCTTTCAGCAGGGCCTCGGATGGAACTTC.

Concerning this clonotype: A junction boundary mismatches the germline segment, possibly from a read error. This sequence joins TRBV5-1 and TRBJ2-7, with D uncertain. In germline, CDR1 is SGHRS, CDR2 YFSETQ. The CDR3 extends over 13 amino acids. CDR3 coding DNA: TGCGCCAGCATCTTGGGCAGGAACGACGAGCAGCACTTC. Translated, it gives CASILGRNDEQHF.

This clonotype was observed a single time. A single base separates this from a much larger clone, so it may be a read error. This chain uses TRBV9 with TRBJ1-6; D is uncertain. Trimming took 0 bases from V and 0 from J, leaving 10 bases between them. Germline V gene sequence: CDR1 SGDLS, CDR2 YYNGEE. This CDR3 comprises 17 residues. CDR3 amino acids: CASSVAGGSSYNSPLHF. The CDR3 DNA sequence: TGTGCCAGCAGCGTAGCGGGAGGGAGCTCCTATAATTCACCCCTCCACTTT.

This clonotype has a count of ten or more. The chain couples TRBV5-1 to TRBJ2-2, with 12 bases that match TRBD2. Trimming removed 3 bases from V and 2 bases from J; junction bases left unmatched: 8. The CDR3 sequence is 18 residues long. Germline V gene sequence: CDR1 SGHRS, CDR2 YFSETQ. CDR3 nucleotides: TGCGCCAGCAGCTCGCCTAGCGGGAGGGCCATTAACACCGGGGAGCTGTTTTTT. This gives the protein CASSSPSGRAINTGELFF.

This clonotype was seen only a few times. The J gene is TRBJ1-2, the V gene TRBV12-2. TRBV12-2 corresponds to a pseudogene. This CDR3 has 12 residues. The CDR3 DNA reads TGTGCAAGTCGCCAAGCAGGCTATGGCTACACCTTC. Protein: CASRQAGYGYTF.